These 26 T cell receptor beta chains were all obtained from the same sample, sequenced in a study of molecular identifiers for immune sequencing clone quantification. One entry per CDR3 protein, called by TCRdb with MiXCR from the PCR reads. The sample consists of some 320,000 distinct CDR3 sequences, roughly a quarter of them appearing once. Sequencing was performed on naive CD8+ T cells from blood, with Jurkat cell RNA spiked in. The subset is: FACS-sorted CD8+CD4-CCR7+CD45RA+ naive T cells. These receptors all stem from a human donor in good health. Some libraries in this study had Jurkat cell RNA spiked in.

The table lists this clonotype with a few counts. The J gene is TRBJ1-5, the V gene TRBV4-3; 9 bases map to TRBD1. Trimming at V came to 0 bases and at J to 6 bases, leaving 12 bases not matched to a gene. Per the germline V gene, CDR1 is LGHNA and CDR2 is YSLEER. The CDR3 length is 18 residues. The CDR3 sequence is CASSQDLGLGTGIQPQHF. The CDR3 nucleotides read TGCGCCAGCAGCCAAGATCTGGGCTTAGGGACAGGGATTCAGCCCCAGCATTTT.

In its sample, this clonotype was seen many times. The gene calls are TRBV28 and TRBJ2-7; D unclear. Germline CDR1 reads MDHEN; CDR2 reads SYDVKM. This CDR3 comprises 13 residues. V was clipped by 7 bases and J by 5 bases, with 15 bases between them. The CDR3 loop reads CASTWSGRDEQYF. CDR3 DNA: TGTGCCAGCACTTGGTCCGGTCGTGACGAGCAGTACTTC. Variable domain in full (rest from reference TRBV28 and TRBJ2-7): DVKVTQSSRYLVKRTGEKVFLECVQDMDHENMFWYRQDPGLGLRLIYFSYDVKMKEKGDIPEGYSVSREKKERFSLILESASTNQTSMYLCASTWSGRDEQYFGPGTRLTVT.

This clonotype came up once. This could be a read error, since a much larger clone is one nucleotide away. The rearrangement joins TRBV20-1 to TRBJ1-1; D unclear. CDR1 DFQATT and CDR2 SNEGSKA come from the germline V gene (reference sequence). The CDR3 spans 13 residues. CDR3 sequence reads: CSVRKADVAEAFF. The CDR3 nucleotides are TGCAGTGTTAGAAAAGCGGACGTCGCTGAAGCTTTCTTT.

The table lists this clonotype with a few counts. This rearrangement joins TRBV3-1 to TRBJ1-4; D ambiguous. Germline V gene sequence: CDR1 LGHDT, CDR2 YNNKEL (reference sequence). Trimming left V 0 bases short and J 3 bases short, with 8 bases between. The CDR3 extends over 15 amino acids. This CDR3 reads CASSQDRPPNEKLFF. The CDR3 DNA reads as TGTGCCAGCAGCCAAGACAGACCACCTAATGAAAAACTGTTTTTT.

This clonotype was counted between two and nine times. The chain is built from TRBV6-4 and TRBJ2-5; the D call may be TRBD1 or TRBD2 (5 bases each). CDR1 is MRHNA, CDR2 SNTAGT, per germline. V lost 8 bases and J 2 bases, leaving 18 bases between the germline ends. This CDR3 comprises 15 residues. This CDR3 reads CASQFLAGTQETQYF. DNA of the CDR3: TGTGCCAGCCAGTTCTTGGCAGGGACGCAAGAGACCCAGTACTTC.

This clonotype was seen ten or more times. The chain couples TRBV12-3 or TRBV12-4 to TRBJ1-1; no clear D. Trimming stripped 6 bases from V and 4 bases from J, with 6 bases between. The length of the CDR3 is 11 residues. In DNA, the CDR3 is TGTGCCAGCAGGTGGGGCACTGAAGCTTTCTTT. It specifies CASRWGTEAFF.

The V gene is TRBV4-1, the J gene TRBJ2-7, with 8 nucleotides matching TRBD1. The V gene's germline CDR1 is MGHRA and CDR2 YSYEKL. The CDR3 totals 14 residues. V trimming: 4 bases; J trimming: 3 bases; junction bases outside the gene matches: 5. CDR3 sequence reads: CASSPGQVSYEQYF. The CDR3, as DNA: TGCGCCAGCAGCCCGGGACAGGTTAGCTACGAGCAGTACTTC.

Ten or more counts support this clonotype. The chain employs TRBV19 and TRBJ2-2; D may be TRBD1 or TRBD2 (5 bases each). V was clipped by 2 bases and J by 4 bases, with 14 bases between them. This CDR3 contains 16 residues. Germline-derived CDR1 and CDR2 are LNHDA and SQIVND (reference sequence). Here the CDR3 DNA reads TGTGCCAGTAGTATACCTGGTGCAGGGAGCACCGGGGAGCTGTTTTTT. Protein: CASSIPGAGSTGELFF.

V is TRBV27 and J is TRBJ2-5, with D uncertain. The CDR3 length is 15 residues. Trimming stripped 8 bases from V and 7 bases from J, with 23 bases between. Germline loops: CDR1 MNHEY, CDR2 SMNVEV (reference sequence). The chain's CDR3 is CASVIHHATKGTQYF. CDR3 nucleotide sequence: TGTGCCAGCGTTATACACCACGCTACCAAAGGGACCCAGTACTTC.

To note about this clonotype: A clone one base away is much larger, so this may be a read error. The chain joins TRBV4-3 to TRBJ2-5; D may be TRBD2 (6 bases). The CDR3 runs 14 residues. The V gene's germline CDR1 is LGHNA and CDR2 YSLEER. The CDR3 sequence is CASSQDSRGETQCF. The CDR3, as DNA: TGCGCCAGCAGCCAAGACTCACGCGGGGAGACCCAGTGCTTC.

V gene TRBV27 combines with J gene TRBJ1-1; no firm D call. The CDR3 has 15 amino acids. The V gene's germline CDR1 is MNHEY and CDR2 SMNVEV (reference sequence). The germline V and J ends were trimmed by 6 bases and 0 bases, with 14 bases remaining between them. The CDR3 region is CASRGETSMNTEAFF. CDR3 bases: TGTGCCAGCAGAGGAGAGACTAGCATGAACACTGAAGCTTTCTTT.

The table lists this clonotype with many counts. J is TRBJ1-2 and V is TRBV2, with a tentative D call TRBD1 (5 bases). Trimming pared 6 bases from V and 3 bases from J, leaving 5 bases between. CDR1 is SNHLY, CDR2 FYNNEI, per germline. This CDR3 has 11 amino acids. This CDR3 is CASRQDYGYTF. DNA of the CDR3: TGTGCCAGCAGACAGGACTATGGCTACACCTTC.

The count of this clonotype is one. A read error is possible here, since a much larger clone lies one base away. V gene TRBV5-6 combines with J gene TRBJ1-5; D not certain. Germline values: CDR1 SGHDT, CDR2 YYEEEE. The CDR3 runs to 15 residues. CDR3: CASSLSSGYNQSQHF. CDR3 DNA: TGTGCCAGCAGCTTGTCGTCTGGGTACAATCAGTCCCAGCATTTT.

This clonotype turned up a few times. The V and J genes are TRBV29-1 and TRBJ2-1; TRBD2 aligns across 7 bases. V shed 3 bases, J shed 0 bases, and the junction held 5 bases outside the gene matches. Germline CDR1 reads SQVTM; CDR2 reads ANQGSEA. The CDR3 totals 15 residues. The CDR3, as DNA: TGCAGCGTTGATATGGCTAGCGGCTCCTACAATGAGCAGTTCTTC. Residues: CSVDMASGSYNEQFF.

In regard to this clonotype: It may be a read error: a sequence one base away is much more abundant. The chain links TRBV7-9 to TRBJ1-1; TRBD1 aligns across 8 bases. CDR1 is SEHNR and CDR2 is FQNEAQ in the germline V gene (reference sequence). The CDR3 is made up of 18 amino acids. The CDR3 loop is CASSPWTGQYLMNTEALF. CDR3 in DNA: TGTGCCAGCAGCCCCTGGACAGGGCAATACTTAATGAACACTGAAGCTCTCTTT.

As for this clonotype: A much larger clone sits a single nucleotide away, making a read error possible. The chain employs TRBV6-5 and TRBJ1-5; TRBD1 might be the D (5 bases). From germline, CDR1 is MNHEY and CDR2 SVGAGI. Trimming left V 5 bases short and J 11 bases short, with 13 bases between. CDR3 length: 12 amino acids. CDR3 nucleotide sequence: TGTGCCAGCAGTAAAACAGGAAGAGCCCAGCATTTT. Residues: CASSKTGRAQHF.

The chain links TRBV7-9 to TRBJ1-1; 9 bases align to TRBD1. The CDR3 loop spans 13 amino acids. CDR1 is SEHNR, CDR2 FQNEAQ, per germline (reference sequence). Unmatched junction bases numbered 2, after V lost 6 bases and J lost 3 bases. CDR3 coding DNA: TGTGCCAGCAGTACAGGGGGCTACACTGAAGCTTTCTTT. This encodes CASSTGGYTEAFF. The complete variable domain, with remaining parts taken from reference TRBV7-9 and TRBJ1-1, reads DTGVSQNPRHKITKRGQNVTFRCDPISEHNRLYWYRQTLGQGPEFLTYFQNEAQLEKSRLLSDRFSAERPKGSFSTLEIQRTEQGDSAMYLCASSTGGYTEAFFGQGTRLTVV.

This clonotype was found a few times. The V and J genes are TRBV4-3 and TRBJ2-7, with TRBD2 matching over 7 bases. V was clipped by 0 bases and J by 2 bases; unmatched bases: 4. There are 15 residues in the CDR3. Per germline, CDR1 LGHNA and CDR2 YSLEER. This CDR3 is CASSQDKAGAYEQYF. Here the CDR3 DNA reads TGCGCCAGCAGCCAAGATAAGGCGGGAGCCTACGAGCAGTACTTC.

The table lists this clonotype with a few counts. This chain uses TRBV28 with TRBJ2-3; no clear D. CDR1 MDHEN and CDR2 SYDVKM come from the germline V gene. V dropped 3 bases and J dropped 5 bases, with 9 bases sitting between them. The CDR3 is 13 amino acids. This CDR3 reads CASSFGRLDTQYF. In DNA, the CDR3 is TGTGCCAGCAGTTTTGGTCGCTTAGATACGCAGTATTTT.

The sample holds a few counts of this clonotype. This likely comes from a read error, as the CDR3 has no conserved phenylalanine or tryptophan at its end. The gene calls are TRBV7-9 and TRBJ2-7, with D possibly matching TRBD2 (6 bases). V was pared by 2 bases and J by 3 bases, with 11 bases between. Per the germline V gene, CDR1 is SEHNR and CDR2 is FQNEAQ (reference sequence). The CDR3 is 14 residues long. The DNA for the CDR3 is TGTGCCAGCAGCTTACCTGGTAGCGGCTACGAGCAGTACCTC. Its protein is CASSLPGSGYEQYL.

This clonotype was seen a handful of times. This chain joins TRBV10-3 and TRBJ2-3, with a weak D call TRBD1 (5 bases). The ends were cut back, 7 bases at V and 3 bases at J, with 8 bases in the middle. Germline loops: CDR1 ENHRY, CDR2 SYGVKD. CDR3 size: 12 residues. In DNA form, the CDR3 reads TGTGCCATCACCCCAGGGACAGATACGCAGTATTTT. Translating gives CAITPGTDTQYF.

This clonotype was counted between two and nine times. The chain uses TRBV7-9 and TRBJ1-1; a weak D match, TRBD1 (6 bases). The V gene lost 0 bases and the J gene lost 0 bases, with 11 bases spanning the gap. The CDR3 consists of 16 residues. Germline V gene lookup returns CDR1 SEHNR and CDR2 FQNEAQ (reference sequence). The chain's CDR3 is CASSLAAWTVNTEAFF. As DNA, the CDR3 is TGTGCCAGCAGCTTAGCGGCCTGGACAGTGAACACTGAAGCTTTCTTT.

Details on this clonotype: Being one base from a much bigger clone, this may be a read error. The chain carries TRBV7-8 and TRBJ1-1; TRBD1 is a possible D gene (6 bases). Germline assignment: CDR1 SGHVS and CDR2 FQNEAQ. CDR3 size: 14 residues. For the CDR3, the DNA is TGTGCCAGCAGCCACATGAGGGGGAAGCCTGAAGCTGTCTTT. Encoded protein: CASSHMRGKPEAVF.

V gene TRBV7-6 combines with J gene TRBJ2-3; 12 nucleotides line up with TRBD2. Germline trimming cut 0 bases from V and 3 bases from J; bases unmatched to any gene: 10. Germline lookup yields CDR1 SGHVS and CDR2 FNYEAQ. This CDR3 comprises 19 residues. CDR3 in DNA: TGTGCCAGCAGCTTAGCGGTAGGGCTAGCGGGGGGGCCTACAGATACGCAGTATTTT. Its translation is CASSLAVGLAGGPTDTQYF. Together with reference TRBV7-6 and TRBJ2-3, the CDR3 gives the full variable domain: GAGVSQSPRYKVTKRGQDVALRCDPISGHVSLYWYRQALGQGPEFLTYFNYEAQQDKSGLPNDRFSAERPEGSISTLTIQRTEQRDSAMYRCASSLAVGLAGGPTDTQYFGPGTRLTVL.

Note on this clonotype: The junction shows a germline mismatch at one end, possibly a read error. The chain carries TRBV7-2 and TRBJ2-3, with D unclear. CDR1 is SGHTA and CDR2 is FQGNSA in the germline V gene. The length of the CDR3 is 15 residues. Written as DNA, the CDR3 is TGTGGCAGCAGCTCCATGGCGGCGGGCACAGATACGCAGTATTTT. This gives the protein CGSSSMAAGTDTQYF.

The chain joins TRBV5-5 to TRBJ1-3, with a tentative D call TRBD1 (5 bases). Deletions cut 2 bases from V and 9 bases from J, with 18 bases between. The CDR3 loop spans 15 amino acids. Germline V gene sequence: CDR1 SGHKS, CDR2 YYEKEE (reference sequence). The CDR3 region has the DNA TGTGCCAGCAGCTTCGGGACCGTCATGGGGTCCACCATATATTTT. This gives the protein CASSFGTVMGSTIYF.